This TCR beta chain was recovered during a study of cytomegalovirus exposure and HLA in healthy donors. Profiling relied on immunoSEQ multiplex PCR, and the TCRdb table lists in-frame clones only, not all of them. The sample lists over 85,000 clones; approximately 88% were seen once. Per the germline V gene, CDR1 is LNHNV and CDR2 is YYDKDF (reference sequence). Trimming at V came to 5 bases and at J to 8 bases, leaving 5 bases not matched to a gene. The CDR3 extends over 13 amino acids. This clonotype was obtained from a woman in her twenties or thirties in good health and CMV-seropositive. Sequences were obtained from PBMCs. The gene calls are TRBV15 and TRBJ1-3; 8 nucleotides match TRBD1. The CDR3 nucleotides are TGTGCCACCAGCGGAGGACAGGGAGACACCATATATTTT. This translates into CATSGGQGDTIYF.